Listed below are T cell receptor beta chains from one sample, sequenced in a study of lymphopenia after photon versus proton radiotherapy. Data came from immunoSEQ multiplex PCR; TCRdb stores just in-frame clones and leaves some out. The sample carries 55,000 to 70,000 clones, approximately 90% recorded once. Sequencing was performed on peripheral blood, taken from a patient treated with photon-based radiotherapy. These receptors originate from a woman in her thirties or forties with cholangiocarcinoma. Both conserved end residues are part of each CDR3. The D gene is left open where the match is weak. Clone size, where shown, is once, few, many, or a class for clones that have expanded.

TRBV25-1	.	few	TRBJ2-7	TGTGCCAGCAGTGAAGGAGGGGGCGGCTACGAGCAGTACTTC	CASSEGGGGYEQYF
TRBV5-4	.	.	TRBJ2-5	TGTGCCAGCAGCTTTACAGGAGCCCAAGAGACCCAGTACTTC	CASSFTGAQETQYF
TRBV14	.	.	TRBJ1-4	TGTGCCAGCAGCCAAGATCTACAAAAACTGTTTTTT	CASSQDLQKLFF
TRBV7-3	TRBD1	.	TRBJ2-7	TGTGCCAGCAGCTCCTCCGGGACAGGGGAACCCCCTTCCAACGAGCAGTACTTC	CASSSSGTGEPPSNEQYF
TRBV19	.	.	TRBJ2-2	TGTGCCAGTAGGGGCGGAACCGGGGCCACCGGGGAGCTGTTTTTT	CASRGGTGATGELFF
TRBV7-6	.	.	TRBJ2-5	TGTGCCAGCAGCCTAGGAGGGACGGAGACCCAGTACTTC	CASSLGGTETQYF
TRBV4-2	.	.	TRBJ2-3	TGTGCCAGCAGCCAAGCCTTACACGGGGATACGCAGTATTTT	CASSQALHGDTQYF
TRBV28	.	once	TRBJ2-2	TGTGCCAGTTCCACGAACACCGGGGAGCTGTTTTTT	CASSTNTGELFF
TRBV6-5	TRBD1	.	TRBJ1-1	TGTGCCAGCAGCCGGGACAGGGGTAGGACTGAAGCTTTCTTT	CASSRDRGRTEAFF
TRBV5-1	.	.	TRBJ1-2	TGCGCCAGCAGGGAAGAGGATGGCTACACCTTC	CASREEDGYTF
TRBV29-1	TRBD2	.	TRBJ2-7	TGCAGCGTTCAGGGGACTAGCGGGAGAGAAGGGTCCTACGAGCAGTACTTC	CSVQGTSGREGSYEQYF
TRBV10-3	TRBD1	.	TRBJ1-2	TGTGCCATCAGTGAGGCGGACAGGGGGCTGGAGGATGGCTATGGCTACACCTTC	CAISEADRGLEDGYGYTF
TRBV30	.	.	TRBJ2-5	TGTGCCTGGAGTGTGGACCGGAGAAGAGAGACCCAGTACTTC	CAWSVDRRRETQYF
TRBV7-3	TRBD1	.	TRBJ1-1	TGTGCCAGCAGCTCACAGGGGGCTCGCACTGAAGCTTTCTTT	CASSSQGARTEAFF
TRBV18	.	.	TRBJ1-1	TGTGCCAGCTCCCAGAAGGAGAACACTGAAGCTTTCTTT	CASSQKENTEAFF
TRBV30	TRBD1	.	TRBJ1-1	TGTGCCTGGAGTAAAGCCAGGACAGGGGGAACTGAAGCTTTCTTT	CAWSKARTGGTEAFF
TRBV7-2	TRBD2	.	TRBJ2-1	TGTGCCAGCAGCCGCGGCGGTCCTAGCGGAGACAATGAGCAGTTCTTC	CASSRGGPSGDNEQFF
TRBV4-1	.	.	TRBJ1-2	TGCGCCAGCAGCCCATACAATTCAGGGGCGGCGAACTATGGCTACACCTTC	CASSPYNSGAANYGYTF
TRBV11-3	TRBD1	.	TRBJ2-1	TGTGCCAGCAGCTTAGGCACAGGGGACGATGAGCAGTTCTTC	CASSLGTGDDEQFF
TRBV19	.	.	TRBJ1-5	TGTGCCAGTAGTGTCGGGACTGCAAACAATCAGCCCCAGCATTTT	CASSVGTANNQPQHF
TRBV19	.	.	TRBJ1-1	TGTGCCAGTAGTGGGTTGGACGCGGGGAACACTGAAGCTTTCTTT	CASSGLDAGNTEAFF
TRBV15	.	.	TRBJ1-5	TGTGCCACCAGCAGAGGAGGGGTGGAACAGCCCCAGCATTTT	CATSRGGVEQPQHF
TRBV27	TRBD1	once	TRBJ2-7	TGTGCCAGCAGTTGGGGACAGGGGTCGGTCTACGAGCAGTACTTC	CASSWGQGSVYEQYF
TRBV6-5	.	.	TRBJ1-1	TGTGCCAGCAGAAGTACCGGGGTACTGAACACTGAAGCTTTCTTT	CASRSTGVLNTEAFF
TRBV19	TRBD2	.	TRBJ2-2	TGTGCCAGTAGTTTGATTGGACTAGCGGGACAAAACACCGGGGAGCTGTTTTTT	CASSLIGLAGQNTGELFF
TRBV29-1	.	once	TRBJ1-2	TGCAGCGTATTCTGGGTCGGGGGCTACACCTTC	CSVFWVGGYTF
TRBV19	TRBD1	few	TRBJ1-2	TGTGCCATTAAGACAGGGACAGGCTACACCTTC	CAIKTGTGYTF
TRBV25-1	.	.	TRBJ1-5	TGTGCCAGCAGGGGGGACCTGGGTCAGCCCCAGCATTTT	CASRGDLGQPQHF
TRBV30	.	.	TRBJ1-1	TGTGCCTACAAAACAGGCTACAGGGAAGCTTTCTTT	CAYKTGYREAFF
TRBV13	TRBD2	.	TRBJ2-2	TGTGCCAGCAGCTTAGGTCCCCAGCGGGGGGGTCTTCCAGGGGAGCTGTTTTTT	CASSLGPQRGGLPGELFF
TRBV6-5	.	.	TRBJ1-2	TGTGCCGCGGGCTGGGGATCCTATGGCTACACCTTC	CAAGWGSYGYTF
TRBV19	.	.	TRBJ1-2	TGTGCCAGTAGTATGGGCAGCGCTTTGAACTATGGCTACACCTTC	CASSMGSALNYGYTF
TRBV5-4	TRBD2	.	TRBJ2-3	TGTGCCAGCAGTCGGGCGGGAGCGGATACGCAGTATTTT	CASSRAGADTQYF
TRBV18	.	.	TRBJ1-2	TGTGCCAGCTCACCACCGGGAGGCAGCTATGGCTACACCTTC	CASSPPGGSYGYTF
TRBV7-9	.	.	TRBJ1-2	TGTGCCAGCAGCGCTTCCGGGGATTTCACCTTC	CASSASGDFTF
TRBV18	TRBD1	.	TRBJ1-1	TGTGCCAGCTCACTTACACCAATGGGACAGACGAACACTGAAGCTTTCTTT	CASSLTPMGQTNTEAFF
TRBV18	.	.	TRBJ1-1	TGTGCCAGCTCACCACGGACAGTTAAGAACACTGAAGCTTTCTTT	CASSPRTVKNTEAFF
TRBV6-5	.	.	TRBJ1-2	TGTGCCAGCAGGGATGGAGCTAACTATGGCTACACCTTC	CASRDGANYGYTF
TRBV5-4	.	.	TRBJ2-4	TGTGCCAGCAGCTTATTGGGGGCGAGGGCCAAAAACATTCAGTACTTC	CASSLLGARAKNIQYF
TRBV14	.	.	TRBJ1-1	TGTGCCAGCAGCCCCCTGGAGACAGGAAACACTGAAGCTTTCTTT	CASSPLETGNTEAFF
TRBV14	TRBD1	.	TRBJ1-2	TGTGCCAGCAGCCAAGACAGGGGGGGGACTGGCTACACCTTC	CASSQDRGGTGYTF
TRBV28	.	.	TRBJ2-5	TGTGCCAGCAGTTTAACAGGGACCCAAGAGACCCAGTACTTC	CASSLTGTQETQYF
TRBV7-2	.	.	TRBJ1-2	TGTGCCAGCAGCTTTCTCCTTCGGGTTATGGGCTATGGCTACACCTTC	CASSFLLRVMGYGYTF
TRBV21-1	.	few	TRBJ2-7	TGTGCCAGGAGAAGCAGACTAGCGGGCTACGAGCAGTACTTC	CARRSRLAGYEQYF
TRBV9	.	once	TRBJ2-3	TGTGCCAGCAGCGTAGAAGCGGAAGTTAGCACAGATACGCAGTATTTT	CASSVEAEVSTDTQYF